Listed below are T cell receptor beta chains from one sample, sequenced in a study of T cells in Graves' hyperthyroidism and ophthalmopathy. From the multiplex PCR reads, TCRdb called clonotypes with MiXCR, one entry per CDR3 protein. Here the sample spans about 840,000 distinct CDR3 sequences, about 38% being singletons. Sequenced input: blood. These receptor sequences come from a man younger than 35 with Graves' hyperthyroidism. The CDR3 runs from the conserved cysteine through the conserved F or W. The D gene is left open where the match is weak. Some rows have no size entry. The others give once, few or many, or a class for an expanded clone.

>TRBV7-8|TRBD1|-|TRBJ2-5
TGTGCCAGCAGCGAGGGGACAGGGGCCGGGGAGACCCAGTACTTC
CASSEGTGAGETQYF
>TRBV6-4|-|many|TRBJ1-2
TGTGCCAGCAGTGTTGGGTCGGGAAACTATGGCTACACCTTC
CASSVGSGNYGYTF
>TRBV19|-|-|TRBJ1-5
TGTGCCAGTAGTAAGGTGGGGGGCAATCAGCCCCAGCATTTT
CASSKVGGNQPQHF
>TRBV7-9|-|few|TRBJ2-2
TGTGCCAGCAGCTTCCAGTCGTTGTCGGACCAACCCACCGGGGAGCTGTTTTTT
CASSFQSLSDQPTGELFF
>TRBV29-1|-|many|TRBJ1-1
TGCAGCGTTAAAGCCGGTAGGGAAGCTTTCTTT
CSVKAGREAFF
>TRBV5-4|-|few|TRBJ1-1
TGTGCCAGCGCCCCATTTAGGGGGGGCAAGAACACTGAAGCTTTCTTT
CASAPFRGGKNTEAFF
>TRBV3-1|-|few|TRBJ2-7
TGTGCCAGCAGCATTTCCCCCTCTGGCGAGCAGTACTTC
CASSISPSGEQYF
>TRBV10-3|TRBD1|few|TRBJ1-5
TGTGCCAGCAGTTACGAGGGACAGGGGGTGACCAATCAGCCCCAGCATTTT
CASSYEGQGVTNQPQHF
>TRBV25-1|-|few|TRBJ1-4
TGTGCCAGCAGTTACGGGCGGGGGCATGGTGAAAAACTGTTTTTT
CASSYGRGHGEKLFF
>TRBV7-9|TRBD1|few|TRBJ1-2
TGTGCCAGCAGCTTAGGGCCTCAGGGGGCGATTTTGAATGGCTACACCTTC
CASSLGPQGAILNGYTF
>TRBV7-8|-|many|TRBJ2-7
TGTGCCAGCAGCTTAGGGACTCTTTACGAGCAGTACTTC
CASSLGTLYEQYF
>TRBV2|TRBD2|-|TRBJ2-7
TGTGCCAGCAGTGACCCCCCTAGCGGGTATTACGAGCAGTACTTC
CASSDPPSGYYEQYF
>TRBV19|-|few|TRBJ2-7
TGTGCCAGTAGTATACCAGGGGCAAGCGCCTACGAGCAGTACTTC
CASSIPGASAYEQYF
>TRBV2|-|-|TRBJ1-1
TGTGCCAGCAGGGGCAGCTCAGCGATCCTGAACACTGAAGCTTTCTTT
CASRGSSAILNTEAFF
>TRBV7-2|-|-|TRBJ1-1
TGTGCCAGCAGCCTTAACACCGGGGGGGACACTGAAGCTTTCTTT
CASSLNTGGDTEAFF
>TRBV20-1|-|few|TRBJ2-7
TGCAGTGCCCCTCCCCCGGGGGCGCCTTACGAGCAGTACTTC
CSAPPPGAPYEQYF
>TRBV7-9|-|few|TRBJ1-1
TGTGCCAGCAGCTTTTCGACGCGGGCTGAAGCTTTCTTT
CASSFSTRAEAFF
>TRBV12-3/TRBV12-4|TRBD2|few|TRBJ2-7
TGTGCCAGCAGCCGGGGACTAGCGGACATCCACGAGCAGTACTTC
CASSRGLADIHEQYF
>TRBV5-1|TRBD1|-|TRBJ1-4
TGCGCCAGCAGCTCGACGGACAGGGCAAACAATGAAAAACTGTTTTTT
CASSSTDRANNEKLFF
>TRBV6-1|TRBD2|-|TRBJ2-7
TGTGCCAGCAGCGGGACTAGCATCTACGAGCAGTACTTC
CASSGTSIYEQYF
>TRBV2|TRBD1|-|TRBJ1-6
TGTGCCTGGATCCGGACAGGGAGGTTCGATTCACCCCTCCACTTT
CAWIRTGRFDSPLHF
>TRBV5-8|-|-|TRBJ2-7
TGTGCCAGCACACGGAGGGGTGCCTACGAGCAGTACTTC
CASTRRGAYEQYF
>TRBV7-2|-|few|TRBJ1-1
TGTGCCAGCAGCTCAATCCTCAGGACGAATGAAGCTTTCTTT
CASSSILRTNEAFF
>TRBV7-2|-|few|TRBJ2-7
TGTGCCAGCAGCACCATGGTGGGCAGGCCCTTCTTGGAGCAGTACTTC
CASSTMVGRPFLEQYF
>TRBV19|-|-|TRBJ1-5
TGTGCCAGTAGTGCGAGCGGAGGGGTAGTAGACCAGCCCCAGCATTTT
CASSASGGVVDQPQHF
>TRBV10-3|-|many|TRBJ1-5
TGTGCCATCAGTGAGGGGCAGGGACATCAGCCCCAGCATTTT
CAISEGQGHQPQHF
>TRBV20-1|-|-|TRBJ2-2
TGCAGTGCTAGAGTAGATGCCACCGGGGAGCTGTTTTTT
CSARVDATGELFF
>TRBV9|-|-|TRBJ2-5
TGTGCCAGCAGCACCCCCGGGACGAGAAAGGAGACCCAGTACTTC
CASSTPGTRKETQYF
>TRBV12-3/TRBV12-4|-|many|TRBJ1-5
TGTGCCAGCAGTTCGGCGGGGCAGCCCCAGCATTTT
CASSSAGQPQHF
>TRBV6-1|TRBD2|few|TRBJ2-7
TGTGCCAGCAGTGAAGGTACTAGCGGGCGTTACTTC
CASSEGTSGRYF
>TRBV24-1|-|many|TRBJ1-1
TGTGCCACCAGTCCGGGGGCAACTTTCTTT
CATSPGATFF
>TRBV10-3|TRBD1|many|TRBJ2-2
TGTGCCATCAGTGAAGGGGGACAGGACACCGGGGAGCTGTTTTTT
CAISEGGQDTGELFF
>TRBV29-1|-|many|TRBJ1-1
TGCAGCGTTGGAACGATGAACACTGAAGCTTTCTTT
CSVGTMNTEAFF
>TRBV19|TRBD1|-|TRBJ1-2
TGTGCCAGTAGTAGGGGTGCAGGGGGAAATAACTATGGCTACACCTTC
CASSRGAGGNNYGYTF
>TRBV6-2/TRBV6-3|TRBD1|-|TRBJ1-1
TGTGCCAGCATTCCCTGGGACAGGAGCCCCACTGAAGCTTTCTTT
CASIPWDRSPTEAFF
>TRBV9|TRBD2|once|TRBJ2-7
TGTGCCAGCAGCCAAATAGGGCCAGCGGGAGCAAACGAGCAGTACTTC
CASSQIGPAGANEQYF
>TRBV10-2|-|many|TRBJ2-5
TGCGCCAGCAGCCATACCCACGGTATAGAGACCCAGTACTTC
CASSHTHGIETQYF
>TRBV7-8|-|once|TRBJ2-2
TGTGCCAGCAGCCCGACGGATTCTTGGCCCGGGGAGCTGTTTTTT
CASSPTDSWPGELFF
>TRBV7-6|TRBD1|once|TRBJ2-7
TGTGCCAGCAGATACGAGGGGGCGGGCGAGCAGTACTTC
CASRYEGAGEQYF
>TRBV20-1|TRBD1|-|TRBJ1-4
TGCAGTGCTAGATCAAACAGGGGTGAAAAACTGTTTTTT
CSARSNRGEKLFF
>TRBV14|-|-|TRBJ1-6
TGTGCCAGCAGCCAAGATGATAGGATTCGCACCTATAATTCACCCCTCCACTTT
CASSQDDRIRTYNSPLHF
>TRBV11-3|-|-|TRBJ2-7
TGTGCCAGCAGCTTACCGGACAGTCCCTACGAGCAGTACTTC
CASSLPDSPYEQYF
>TRBV7-2|TRBD2|few|TRBJ2-5
TGTGCCAGCAGCCCCACCGGGACTAGCGGGGGAAGGGAGACCCAGTACTTC
CASSPTGTSGGRETQYF
>TRBV2|TRBD1|-|TRBJ2-5
TGTGCCAGCAGTGCCCGGTTCCCTAGCTCGAAGACAGGGGCGGGAGAGACCCAGTACTTC
CASSARFPSSKTGAGETQYF
>TRBV7-2|-|-|TRBJ1-1
TGTGCCAGCAGCACGGGAGGGGTACCCTATGGCTACACTGAAGCTTTCTTT
CASSTGGVPYGYTEAFF
>TRBV5-1|-|once|TRBJ2-2
TGCGCCAGCAGCTTGGCCCCCTTCGTCCTTCTCGCGAACACCGGGGAGCTGTTTTTT
CASSLAPFVLLANTGELFF
>TRBV13|-|-|TRBJ1-2
TGTGCCAGCAGCTTAGGCCTTTCGGGGAGGGACACCTTC
CASSLGLSGRDTF
>TRBV5-4|-|-|TRBJ2-5
TGTGCCAGCAGCCAAGCCCAGGGAGACCAGGAGACCCAGTACTTC
CASSQAQGDQETQYF
>TRBV25-1|-|-|TRBJ1-3
TGTGCCAGCAGTGCCTCGTGGGGCTCTGGAAACACCATATATTTT
CASSASWGSGNTIYF
>TRBV2|-|medium-sized|TRBJ1-1
TGTGCCAGCTCTGTGGGAGGAGCAGACTACACTGAAGCTTTCTTT
CASSVGGADYTEAFF
>TRBV7-2|-|many|TRBJ1-1
TGTGCCAGCAACCCAGCCACGGGGGCTGGTGAAGCTTTCTTT
CASNPATGAGEAFF
>TRBV14|-|many|TRBJ2-2
TGTGCCAGCAGCCGGAACAGTTACACCGGGGAGCTGTTTTTT
CASSRNSYTGELFF
>TRBV7-2|-|-|TRBJ2-6
TGTGCCAGCAGGCCGGGACGGATAATCTCTGGGGCCGACGTCCTGACTTTC
CASRPGRIISGADVLTF
>TRBV10-3|-|few|TRBJ1-5
TGTGCCAGCAGTGAAGACGGGGGCGGAAATCAGCCCCAGCATTTT
CASSEDGGGNQPQHF
>TRBV29-1|-|many|TRBJ2-6
TGCAGCGTTGAAGCGGCCGCTGGGGCCAACGTCCTGACTTTC
CSVEAAAGANVLTF
>TRBV29-1|-|-|TRBJ1-2
TGCAGCGTTGACCTGGGGGGAGGGAACGGCTACACCTTC
CSVDLGGGNGYTF
>TRBV7-2|TRBD1|few|TRBJ2-5
TGTGCCAGCAGCTTAGTATACCGGGACAGGGGGACCGCAACCCAAGAGACCCAGTACTTC
CASSLVYRDRGTATQETQYF
>TRBV5-1|TRBD1|-|TRBJ1-1
TGCGCCAGCAGTTGGAAGGGACAGGAGAACACTGAAGCTTTCTTT
CASSWKGQENTEAFF
>TRBV7-9|TRBD2|-|TRBJ2-7
TGTGCCAGCAGACCCGGGACTAGCTACGAGCAGTACTTC
CASRPGTSYEQYF